These 9 T cell receptor beta chains originate from one sample sequenced in a study of T cell repertoires in cytomegalovirus infection. TCRdb reprocessed the reads with MiXCR, giving one entry per CDR3 protein. The table has hundreds of thousands of distinct CDR3 sequences, roughly a sixth seen once. Sequencing used PBMCs. The receptor source for this set is a human donor in good health (CMV status not recorded). Some clones in this sample may be carry-over from other donors' samples.

This clonotype was recorded many times. The V call is TRBV11-2, the J call TRBJ2-7, with D unclear. The CDR3 covers 14 residues. The ends were cut back, 0 bases at V and 2 bases at J, with 8 bases in the middle. The germline CDR1 and CDR2 sequences are SGHAT and FQNNGV. The CDR3 DNA is TGTGCCAGCAGCTTAGATCAACAGACCTACGAGCAGTACTTC. Translated, it gives CASSLDQQTYEQYF.

The chain links TRBV7-9 to TRBJ1-1, with D uncertain. Looked up from germline, CDR1 is SEHNR and CDR2 is FQNEAQ (reference sequence). There are 15 residues in the CDR3. Trimming left V 4 bases short and J 1 base short, with 13 bases between. CDR3 bases: TGTGCCAGCAGCTCCATAGAGGACCAGAACACTGAAGCTTTCTTT. It yields the protein CASSSIEDQNTEAFF.

The chain joins TRBV5-1 to TRBJ1-1; 11 positions match TRBD1. V shed 3 bases, J shed 4 bases, and the junction held 8 bases outside the gene matches. The CDR3 extends over 16 amino acids. From germline, CDR1 is SGHRS and CDR2 YFSETQ. The DNA of the CDR3 is TGCGCCAGCAGCTGGGGGACAGGGGGGATGAGCACTGAAGCTTTCTTT. It is translated as CASSWGTGGMSTEAFF.

This clonotype was seen only a few times. The chain combines TRBV7-9 with TRBJ1-4; TRBD1 might be the D (5 bases). The germline V gene has CDR1 SEHNR and CDR2 FQNEAQ (reference sequence). The CDR3 consists of 12 residues. Trimming took 2 bases from V and 15 from J, leaving 13 bases between them. The CDR3 sequence: CASSLRTGTVFF. In nucleotides, the CDR3 is TGTGCCAGCAGCTTAAGGACCGGGACGGTGTTTTTT. The entire variable domain, with the rest obtained from reference TRBV7-9 and TRBJ1-4, is as follows: DTGVSQNPRHKITKRGQNVTFRCDPISEHNRLYWYRQTLGQGPEFLTYFQNEAQLEKSRLLSDRFSAERPKGSFSTLEIQRTEQGDSAMYLCASSLRTGTVFFGSGTQLSVL.

This clonotype was observed at least ten times. The chain carries TRBV7-8 and TRBJ2-4; either TRBD1 or TRBD2 may fit D (6 bases each). Germline assignment: CDR1 SGHVS and CDR2 FQNEAQ. The ends were cut back, 0 bases at V and 5 bases at J, with 20 bases in the middle. The CDR3 is 18 amino acids. The DNA for the CDR3 is TGTGCCAGCAGCTTAGCAGATTACCTCGGGGGCCGGGAAAACATTCAGTACTTC. Residues: CASSLADYLGGRENIQYF.

This clonotype was recorded a few times. This chain joins TRBV19 and TRBJ1-5; 8 bases are shared with TRBD1. The CDR3 sequence is 15 residues long. Per the germline V gene, CDR1 is LNHDA and CDR2 is SQIVND (reference sequence). Trimming removed 4 bases from V and 9 bases from J; junction bases left unmatched: 11. The CDR3 nucleotides are TGTGCCAGTAGTAGCGGTGGACAGGGCTCAAGGCCCCAGCATTTT. This encodes CASSSGGQGSRPQHF.

This clonotype was found many times. The chain has TRBV7-2 and TRBJ2-5, with D unresolved. Deletions cut 4 bases from V and 3 bases from J, with 9 bases between. Germline values: CDR1 SGHTA, CDR2 FQGNSA. The CDR3 contains 13 residues. CDR3 DNA sequence: TGTGCCAGCAGCTACTCGGAAGAAGAGACCCAGTACTTC. Translation: CASSYSEEETQYF.

This clonotype was recorded a few times. The CDR3 region has the DNA TGTGCCAGCAGTTACTCGAGGGATTTCGGGACGGGTTCACCCCTCCACTTT. Translated: CASSYSRDFGTGSPLHF. The chain recombines TRBV6-6 with TRBJ1-6; D may be TRBD1 (5 bases). Per germline, CDR1 MNHNY and CDR2 SVGAGI (reference sequence). With 0 bases removed from V and 9 bases from J, the gap between germline ends came to 18 bases. The CDR3 runs 17 residues.

This clonotype has only a few counts. This sequence joins TRBV12-3 or TRBV12-4 and TRBJ1-5; D not certain. This CDR3 region has 13 residues. With 0 bases removed from V and 6 bases from J, the gap between germline ends came to 6 bases. The CDR3 sequence: CASSLALSQPQHF. CDR3 nucleotide sequence: TGTGCCAGCAGTTTAGCGCTGAGTCAGCCCCAGCATTTT.